This T cell receptor beta chain came from a study of cytomegalovirus exposure and HLA in healthy donors. Study conclusions and caveats: Fewer N-insertions than the 666-donor mean were reportedly shown by an Asian-associated ancestry cluster in a later analysis. A later analysis linked a missense DCLRE1C variant to TCR beta V- and J-gene trimming.

13 Jbeta primers and 60 Vbeta primers were used for the PCR. Authors' data handling: Later reanalysis found 75 million to 100 million unique TCR beta chains, roughly 10 million of them shared. The repertoire was sequenced with immunoSEQ multiplex PCR; TCRdb's copy has only in-frame clones and lacks some. V and J calls and clone size are given by that table; D and trimming were obtained from the DNA. This sample's clone table lists 150,000 or so clones. Germline V gives CDR1 SGHRS, CDR2 YFSETQ. Trimming took 2 bases from V and 7 from J; bases not matched to a gene: 8. CDR3 length: 16 amino acids. In the case of this clone: Its antigen remains unknown.

The chain is built from TRBV5-1 and TRBJ2-2; 10 bases map to TRBD1. The sample taken for sequencing was PBMCs. The clonotype comes from a woman in her 50s in good health and CMV-seronegative. CDR3 loop: CASSLPGQGKIGELFF. As DNA, the CDR3 is TGCGCCAGCAGCTTACCGGGACAGGGGAAGATCGGGGAGCTGTTTTTT.